What follows describes a single T cell receptor (beta chain). Its antigen is still unknown. It has no much larger one-base neighbor in the sample; base qualities were not kept. Taken from the germline V gene (reference sequence), the CDR1 and CDR2 loops are LNHNV and YYDKDF. Clipping removes 0 bases from V and 8 bases from J, with 8 as the unmatched junction base count. The CDR3, cysteine through phenylalanine, is 16 amino acids long. Only the CDR3 portion is preserved as DNA: 48 bases, with reading frame beginning at the first base. This entry comes from a study of blood T cell repertoires in COVID-19 (TCRdb year 2020). Looking at the study overall: Samples from collaborators originated in the United States, Italy and Spain and spanned both the acute and convalescent phases of COVID-19. The prospective study material was composed of cDNA or gDNA derived from T cells, B-cell-depleted T cells, or PBMCs. Subjects who had been exposed to COVID-19, were actively infected with it, or had recovered from it provided the deeply sampled blood TCRbeta repertoires that made up the dataset. A freely available public database, intended as a resource for researchers studying the immune response to SARS-CoV-2, is where the repertoires were released. Samples were obtained from the ongoing ImmuneRACE study (first 160 participants) and from about 1,300 subjects provided by 6 global collaborators. Nearly every sample came with metadata listing a de-identified subject ID, COVID-19 status, age in years and sex. Where available, HLA class I and class II types were taken from metadata supplied by the sample provider and were not determined by assay-based typing. Findings and caveats that apply to the study as a whole: The quantity of clinical and demographic metadata differed by source and by participant and was supplied without curation.

Collaborating institutions collected whole blood in K2EDTA tubes following their own protocols. Collaborator samples were shipped for TCRbeta analysis as frozen whole blood, isolated PBMCs, or DNA extracted from either sample type. The immunoSEQ Assay, a bias-controlled multiplex PCR, was used to amplify TCRbeta CDR3 regions from genomic DNA. Per the original workflow: The number of nucleated cells in each sample was estimated from the amplification of reference gene primers within the assay. To quantify the absolute abundance of each unique TCRbeta CDR3 rearrangement, sequence reads were collapsed and filtered. For each sample, productive Simpson clonality was calculated by taking the square root of Simpson's diversity index across productive rearrangements. Drawn from immuneACCESS, this table holds only the in-frame rearrangements with V and J called that TCRdb kept. Clones are partly lost; checked studies trace under half to an unresolved V gene and leave the rest unexplained. The DNA gave D and trimming, while V, J and clone size come from that table. Within this sample are approximately 330,000 clones, with more than 75% of them counted one time only. Of the sample, 4% is held by the ten largest clones.

The TCR sequence derives from a woman between 50 and 59 years old with active or convalescent COVID-19. Sequencing was done on a sample of peripheral blood. Recombination linked TRBV15 to TRBJ2-1; TRBD2 matches 9 bases in the middle. The DNA sequence reads TGTGCCACCAGCAGAGATCTTAGCGGGAGAAGAGATGAGCAGTTCTTC. It is translated as CATSRDLSGRRDEQFF.